Presented here are 16 T cell receptor beta chains from one specimen sequenced in a study of blood T cell repertoires in COVID-19. The data were produced by immunoSEQ multiplex PCR, yet TCRdb's version contains in-frame clones alone and is incomplete. The data show more than 110,000 clones, roughly 90% seen once. The material sequenced was PBMCs or T cells enriched from blood (not recorded which). The receptors derive from a middle-aged man who had recovered from COVID-19.

The V call is TRBV24-1, the J call TRBJ2-3, with D possibly matching TRBD2 (6 bases). CDR1 and CDR2 from the germline V gene are KGHDR and SFDVKD. Trimming stripped 7 bases from V and 3 bases from J, with 13 bases between. This CDR3 region has 14 residues. CDR3: CATRPAGTTDTQYF. The DNA of the CDR3 is TGTGCCACCAGGCCCGCCGGGACTACAGATACGCAGTATTTT.

The chain recombines TRBV10-3 with TRBJ2-1; 7 bases are shared with TRBD1. Per the germline V gene, CDR1 is ENHRY and CDR2 is SYGVKD. J gave up 0 bases and V 11 bases, and 10 bases lay outside the gene matches. The CDR3 has 15 residues. CDR3 nucleotides: TGTGCCTCGGGAACAGGGGACAGCTCCTACAATGAGCAGTTCTTC. Its translation is CASGTGDSSYNEQFF.

This clone was observed once. The V and J genes are TRBV9 and TRBJ2-7, with D possibly matching TRBD2 (6 bases). V lost 4 bases and J 2 bases, leaving 16 bases between the germline ends. Germline loops: CDR1 SGDLS, CDR2 YYNGEE. This CDR3 has 15 amino acids. The CDR3 reads CASSPRSEGPYEQYF. The CDR3 DNA reads TGTGCCAGCAGCCCTCGATCGGAGGGCCCCTACGAGCAGTACTTC.

This clone showed up just once. Other nucleotide sequences from this sample produce the same CDR3. The chain joins TRBV4-3 to TRBJ1-2; TRBD1 might be the D (6 bases). The germline V gene has CDR1 LGHNA and CDR2 YSLEER. The CDR3 is 12 residues long. V lost 3 bases, J lost 8 bases, and 10 bases lay in between. The CDR3 here is CASSQGARGYTF. The CDR3 DNA sequence: TGCGCCAGCAGCCAGGGGGCGCGAGGCTACACCTTC.

The chain links TRBV4-3 to TRBJ1-1, with a possible D match to TRBD1 (5 bases). V gave up 4 bases and J gave up 6 bases, with 15 bases separating them. This CDR3 has 14 residues. Germline V gene data show CDR1 as LGHNA and CDR2 as YSLEER. DNA for the CDR3: TGCGCCAGCAGCCTTAAAGTCGGGGGGTCTGAAGCTTTCTTT. This sequence encodes CASSLKVGGSEAFF.

This clone occurred once. This chain links TRBV19 with TRBJ2-5; TRBD1 agrees at 11 bases. Germline CDR1 LNHDA, CDR2 SQIVND (reference sequence). Trimming removed 6 bases from V and 5 bases from J; junction bases left unmatched: 8. The CDR3 length is 15 residues. The CDR3 DNA reads as TGTGCCAGTAGGTCTGGACAGGGGGCAGGTGAGACCCAGTACTTC. Encoded protein: CASRSGQGAGETQYF. The variable domain in full, with the rest retrieved from reference TRBV19 and TRBJ2-5, is DGGITQSPKYLFRKEGQNVTLSCEQNLNHDAMYWYRQDPGQGLRLIYYSQIVNDFQKGDIAEGYSVSREKKESFPLTVTSAQKNPTAFYLCASRSGQGAGETQYFGPGTRLLVL.

The chain has TRBV5-1 and TRBJ2-1; 11 bases are a match to TRBD2. CDR3 size: 17 residues. Trimming cost V 4 bases and J 4 bases; bases outside gene matches: 10. Germline CDR1 SGHRS, CDR2 YFSETQ. CDR3 region: CASSVGGGTSGYNEQFF. The CDR3 DNA reads TGCGCCAGCAGCGTCGGCGGAGGGACTAGCGGTTACAATGAGCAGTTCTTC.

This clone was seen a few times. The rearrangement links TRBV15 to TRBJ1-2, with D possibly being TRBD1 (5 bases). The CDR3 runs 16 residues. Germline loops: CDR1 LNHNV, CDR2 YYDKDF (reference sequence). The V end was cut by 3 bases, the J end by 7 bases, with 21 bases between. CDR3 region: CATSRTRGGVRVGYTF. The DNA of the CDR3 is TGTGCCACCAGCAGGACACGTGGGGGGGTCCGAGTTGGCTACACCTTC. Using reference TRBV15 and TRBJ1-2 for the parts outside the CDR3, the full variable domain is DAMVIQNPRYQVTQFGKPVTLSCSQTLNHNVMYWYQQKSSQAPKLLFHYYDKDFNNEADTPDNFQSRRPNTSFCFLDIRSPGLGDTAMYLCATSRTRGGVRVGYTFGSGTRLTVV.

This rearrangement joins TRBV28 to TRBJ1-2, with 8 positions matching TRBD1. The ends lost 3 bases at V and 8 bases at J; junction bases unmatched: 5. The CDR3 extends over 13 amino acids. Germline CDR1 is MDHEN and CDR2 is SYDVKM. CDR3 in DNA: TGTGCCAGCAGTTTCGTCAGGGGGCTAGGCTACACCTTC. It encodes CASSFVRGLGYTF.

V is TRBV11-2 and J is TRBJ2-1; TRBD2 matches 8 bases. V dropped 3 bases and J dropped 15; count of bases not matched to a gene: 13. Germline V lookup: CDR1 SGHAT, CDR2 FQNNGV. The CDR3 has 14 residues. The CDR3 DNA reads TGTGCCAGCAGCTTGGCGGTCCTCGGGGGGGGTACGTTCTTC. This gives the protein CASSLAVLGGGTFF.

The rearrangement links TRBV18 to TRBJ2-7, with D hard to call. The V gene's germline CDR1 is KGHSH and CDR2 LQKENI. CDR3 size: 11 residues. Trimming stripped 4 bases from V and 5 bases from J, with 6 bases between. The CDR3 is CASSHPDEQYF. The CDR3 bases are TGTGCCAGCTCACATCCCGACGAGCAGTACTTC.

The chain couples TRBV4-3 to TRBJ2-7; the D gene is possibly TRBD2 (7 bases). V was trimmed by 4 bases and J by 12 bases, leaving 16 bases between them. This CDR3 spans 12 amino acids. Germline values: CDR1 LGHNA, CDR2 YSLEER. The CDR3: CASSPGGRGLYF. As DNA, the CDR3 is TGCGCCAGCAGCCCCGGGGGGCGTGGGCTGTACTTC.

CDR3 coding DNA: TGTGCCAGCAGCTTAAGACAGGTACGAGAGCAGTTCTTC. Amino acids: CASSLRQVREQFF. V gene TRBV7-2 combines with J gene TRBJ2-1; maybe TRBD1 (6 bases). CDR1 is SGHTA and CDR2 is FQGNSA in the germline V gene. The CDR3 totals 13 residues. Trimming took off 2 bases at V and 10 bases at J, with 12 bases between the two ends.

This clone was observed once. The chain couples TRBV7-3 to TRBJ2-1, with a possible D match to TRBD2 (5 bases). The CDR3 loop spans 13 amino acids. Trimming removed 1 base from V and 4 bases from J, with 5 bases in between. Per the germline V gene, CDR1 is SGHTA and CDR2 is FQGTGA. The CDR3 DNA reads as TGTGCCAGCAGCTTAAGCGGGTACAATGAGCAGTTCTTC. This gives the protein CASSLSGYNEQFF.

This clone was seen only a few times. J is TRBJ2-3 and V is TRBV13, with D maybe TRBD1 (6 bases). The V gene lost 5 bases and the J gene lost 0 bases, with 24 bases spanning the gap. Germline V gene sequence: CDR1 PRHDT, CDR2 FYEKMQ (reference sequence). The CDR3 contains 19 residues. The CDR3 coding sequence is TGTGCCAGCAGCCGACAGGACACTATGATCAGCACAAGCACAGATACGCAGTATTTT. Its protein product is CASSRQDTMISTSTDTQYF.

V and J are TRBV27 and TRBJ1-6, with D maybe TRBD1 (6 bases). The ends were cut back, 10 bases at V and 7 bases at J, with 11 bases in the middle. Germline V gene sequence: CDR1 MNHEY, CDR2 SMNVEV (reference sequence). The CDR3 has 12 residues. The CDR3 loop reads CATGTGNSPLHF. In DNA form, the CDR3 reads TGTGCCACCGGTACAGGGAATTCACCCCTCCACTTT.